Reported below is one TCR beta chain. The table lists this clone with a count of one. Its antigen has not been determined. No qualities accompany the bases; no much larger clone lies one base away. This specimen comes from a study of graft-versus-host responses after intestinal transplantation (dated by TCRdb to about 2021). In the study overall: The transplants that recipients got were multivisceral, liver-intestinal, or isolated intestinal. All recipients received anti-thymocyte globulin induction followed by maintenance tacrolimus and steroids for around 3 years. After intestinal transplantation, graft-versus-host and host-versus-graft alloreactive T cell clones in the graft, circulation and bone marrow were tracked using bulk TCR-beta CDR3 sequencing. To identify alloreactive clones, pre-transplant mixed lymphocyte reaction products were sequenced and then compared with unstimulated pre-transplant donor and recipient T cells. Of the 20 to 30 intestinal transplant recipients enrolled in the cohort, one of whom was a retransplant, a few patients without pretransplant specimens were excluded. Donor T cell macrochimerism was defined as a peak of at least 4% donor T cells among recipient peripheral blood mononuclear cells. Instead of going to the commercial service, samples from a few later patients were sequenced in-house on an Illumina MiSeq and processed with MiXCR.

Broad study findings and their caveats: GvH clones turned up in recipient bone marrow, with some appearing earlier in ileal mucosa or blood, a pattern consistent with an intestinal mucosal origin. Peak levels of circulating GvH clones were associated with declines in HvG clones early after transplant. In the allografts of patients with donor T cell macrochimerism, GvH to HvG T cell clonal ratios were high. Conclusions were limited by the relatively low number and heterogeneity of intestinal transplant patients.

Blood samples were collected up to 4 times in the first month after transplant and then at least monthly when available. Receptors were amplified or captured by the immunoSEQ multiplex PCR assay. For most patients, genomic DNA was subjected to high-throughput TCR-beta CDR3 sequencing by Adaptive Biotechnologies. As for the authors' bioinformatics: TCR sequencing data were retrieved from Adaptive's ImmunoSEQ software for 15 to 20 patients, whereas a few other patients were processed with MiXCR and VDJtools. CDR3 nucleotide sequences shared by donor and recipient were removed because the origin of these sequences could not be assigned. Alloreactive clones required at least 2-fold expansion over unstimulated cells and minimum CFSE-low frequency of 0.002% (template counts) or 0.001% (read counts). Mappable clones were those detected in sequenced pre-transplant spleen, lymph node, or MLR CFSE-low populations of the donor or recipient. Cumulative frequency of alloreactive clones was calculated as a percentage of all sequences weighted by copy number. The table was pulled from immuneACCESS by TCRdb, which kept in-frame rearrangements only. Such tables lose some clones; where checked, under half of the loss comes from unresolved V genes, and the rest has no known cause. D and trimming come from the DNA, and the V and J calls and clone size come from that table. Counted in this sample were approximately 100,000 clones; roughly 82% of them appeared once. Together, the top ten hold 1.4% of the sample.

This receptor was identified in a human patient who received an intestinal transplant, so some T cells may come from the graft donor. The sequenced sample was PBMCs, obtained 255 days after intestinal transplant.

In nucleotides, the sequence is TGTGCCAGCAGCTTAGGTCCTAGCGGTCTCGGTGGGCAGTACTTC. It translates as CASSLGPSGLGGQYF. The rearrangement combines TRBV13 with TRBJ2-7; 7 bases in the middle match TRBD2. V is cut back by 0 bases and J by 9 bases, with 11 bases in the junction unmatched. Taken from the germline V gene (reference sequence), the CDR1 and CDR2 loops are PRHDT and FYEKMQ. The cysteine opens and the phenylalanine closes a CDR3 of 15 amino acids. The read is trimmed to its CDR3 DNA, 45 bases read in frame from base 1.